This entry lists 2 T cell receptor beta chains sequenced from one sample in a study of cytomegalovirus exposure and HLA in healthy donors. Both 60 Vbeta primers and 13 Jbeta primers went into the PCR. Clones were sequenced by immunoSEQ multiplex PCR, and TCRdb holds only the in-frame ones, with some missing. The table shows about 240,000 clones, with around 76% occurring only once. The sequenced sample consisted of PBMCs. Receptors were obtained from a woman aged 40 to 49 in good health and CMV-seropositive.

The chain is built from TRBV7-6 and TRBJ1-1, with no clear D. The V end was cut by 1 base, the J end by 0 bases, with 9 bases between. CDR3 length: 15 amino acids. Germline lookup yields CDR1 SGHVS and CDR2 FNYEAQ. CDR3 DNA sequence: TGTGCCAGCAGCTTAGGCACAGAACTGAACACTGAAGCTTTCTTT. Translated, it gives CASSLGTELNTEAFF.

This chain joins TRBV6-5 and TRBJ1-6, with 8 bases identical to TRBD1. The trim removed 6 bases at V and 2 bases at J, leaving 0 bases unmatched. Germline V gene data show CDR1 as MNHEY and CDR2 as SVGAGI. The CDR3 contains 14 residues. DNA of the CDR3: TGTGCCAGCAGGACAGGGGCCTATAATTCACCCCTCCACTTT. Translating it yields CASRTGAYNSPLHF.